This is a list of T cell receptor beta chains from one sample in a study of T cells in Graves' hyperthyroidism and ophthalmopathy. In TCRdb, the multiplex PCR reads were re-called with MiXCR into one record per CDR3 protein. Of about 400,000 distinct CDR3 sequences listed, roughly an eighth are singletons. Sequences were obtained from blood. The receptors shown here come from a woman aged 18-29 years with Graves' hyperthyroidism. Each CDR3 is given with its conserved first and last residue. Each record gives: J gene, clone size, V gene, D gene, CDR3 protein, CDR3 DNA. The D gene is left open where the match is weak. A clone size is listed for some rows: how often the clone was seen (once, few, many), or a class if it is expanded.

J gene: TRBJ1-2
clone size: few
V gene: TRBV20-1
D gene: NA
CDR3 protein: CSATLGGFDYGYTF
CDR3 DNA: TGCAGTGCTACGCTAGGGGGTTTTGACTATGGCTACACCTTC

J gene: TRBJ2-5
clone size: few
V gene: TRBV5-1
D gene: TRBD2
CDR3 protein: CASSSRTSGRIETQYF
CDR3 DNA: TGCGCCAGCAGCTCGAGGACTAGCGGGAGGATAGAGACCCAGTACTTC

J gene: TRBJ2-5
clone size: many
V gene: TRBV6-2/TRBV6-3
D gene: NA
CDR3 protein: CASSHPNGQLQETQYF
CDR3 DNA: TGTGCCAGCAGTCACCCCAACGGACAGCTACAAGAGACCCAGTACTTC

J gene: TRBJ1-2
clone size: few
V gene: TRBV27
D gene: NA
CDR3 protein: CASSLSTSPSGYTF
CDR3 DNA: TGTGCCAGCAGTTTATCCACTTCCCCCTCTGGCTACACCTTC

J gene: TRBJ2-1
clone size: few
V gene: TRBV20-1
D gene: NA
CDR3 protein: CSASKRGDEQFF
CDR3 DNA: TGCAGTGCTAGCAAGAGGGGGGATGAGCAGTTCTTC

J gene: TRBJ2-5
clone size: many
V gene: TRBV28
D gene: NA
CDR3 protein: CASNSGQETQYF
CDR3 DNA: TGTGCCAGCAACAGCGGCCAAGAGACCCAGTACTTC

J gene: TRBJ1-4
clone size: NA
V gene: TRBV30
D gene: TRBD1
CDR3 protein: CAWSTFLGQSIEKLFF
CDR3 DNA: TGTGCCTGGAGTACTTTCCTGGGACAGAGCATTGAAAAACTGTTTTTT

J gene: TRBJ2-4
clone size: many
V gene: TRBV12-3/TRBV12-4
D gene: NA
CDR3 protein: CASSSMGWEAKNIQYF
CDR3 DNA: TGTGCCAGCAGTTCAATGGGCTGGGAGGCCAAAAACATTCAGTACTTC

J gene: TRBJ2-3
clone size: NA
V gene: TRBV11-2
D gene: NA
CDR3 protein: CASGGSPSTDTQYF
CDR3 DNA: TGTGCCAGCGGAGGGAGCCCTAGCACAGATACGCAGTATTTT

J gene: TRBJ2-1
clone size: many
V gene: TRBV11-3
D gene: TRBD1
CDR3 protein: CASSPQGDLYNEQFF
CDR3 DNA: TGTGCCAGCAGCCCACAGGGGGATCTGTACAATGAGCAGTTCTTC

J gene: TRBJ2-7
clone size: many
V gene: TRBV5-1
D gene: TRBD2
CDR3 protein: CASSPEVAGGQREQYF
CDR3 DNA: TGCGCCAGCAGCCCCGAGGTGGCGGGAGGGCAAAGGGAGCAGTACTTC

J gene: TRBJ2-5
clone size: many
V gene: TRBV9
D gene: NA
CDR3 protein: CASSVGGGAGETQYF
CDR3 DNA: TGTGCCAGCAGCGTAGGTGGCGGAGCGGGAGAGACCCAGTACTTC

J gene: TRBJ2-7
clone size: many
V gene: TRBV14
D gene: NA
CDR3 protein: CASSQDPKSPHGGEQYF
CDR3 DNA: TGTGCCAGCAGCCAAGATCCTAAATCCCCCCACGGTGGCGAGCAGTACTTC

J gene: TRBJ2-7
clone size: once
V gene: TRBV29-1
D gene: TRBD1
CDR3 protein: CSIGTGGTYEQYF
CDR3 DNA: TGCAGCATCGGGACAGGGGGTACCTACGAGCAGTACTTC

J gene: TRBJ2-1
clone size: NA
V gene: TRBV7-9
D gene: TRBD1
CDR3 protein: CAHTLPGQGYNEQFF
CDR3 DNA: TGTGCCCACACACTTCCGGGACAGGGGTACAATGAGCAGTTCTTC

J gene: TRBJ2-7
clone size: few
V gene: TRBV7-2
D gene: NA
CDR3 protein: CASSPGGGRPYEQYF
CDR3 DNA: TGTGCCAGCAGCCCAGGGGGCGGGAGACCCTACGAGCAGTACTTC

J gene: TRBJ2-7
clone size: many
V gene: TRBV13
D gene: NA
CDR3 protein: CASSLVLGTGKSSYEQYF
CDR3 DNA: TGTGCCAGCAGCCTAGTACTTGGGACCGGCAAGAGCTCCTACGAGCAGTACTTC

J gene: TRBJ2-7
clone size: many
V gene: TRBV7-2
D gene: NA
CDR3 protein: CASSFSYEQYF
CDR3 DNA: TGTGCCAGCAGTTTTAGCTACGAGCAGTACTTC

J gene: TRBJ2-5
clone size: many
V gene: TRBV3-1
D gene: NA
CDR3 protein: CASSQDSKGSMYF
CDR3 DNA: TGTGCCAGCAGCCAAGATTCCAAAGGATCAATGTACTTC

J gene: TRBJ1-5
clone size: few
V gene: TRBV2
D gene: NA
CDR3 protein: CASSQDAYQPQHF
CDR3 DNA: TGTGCCAGCAGCCAAGACGCCTATCAGCCCCAGCATTTT

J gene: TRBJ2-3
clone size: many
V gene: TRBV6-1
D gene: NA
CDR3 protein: CASSPGTPPDTQYF
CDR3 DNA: TGTGCCAGCAGTCCCGGGACTCCCCCAGATACGCAGTATTTT

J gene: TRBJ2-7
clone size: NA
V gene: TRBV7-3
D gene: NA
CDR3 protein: CASSLSRGGEQYF
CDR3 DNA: TGTGCCAGCAGCTTATCCCGGGGCGGCGAGCAGTACTTC

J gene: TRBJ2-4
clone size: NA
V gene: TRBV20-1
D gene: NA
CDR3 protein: CSASGPGNIQYF
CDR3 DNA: TGCAGTGCCTCCGGACCCGGGAACATTCAGTACTTC

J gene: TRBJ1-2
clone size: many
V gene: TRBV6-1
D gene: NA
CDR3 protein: CASSTGDWSSGGYTF
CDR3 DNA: TGTGCCAGCAGTACCGGCGATTGGAGTAGTGGTGGCTACACCTTC

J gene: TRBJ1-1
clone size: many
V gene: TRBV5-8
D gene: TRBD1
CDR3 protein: CASSLRGQGRTEAFF
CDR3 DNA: TGTGCCAGCAGCTTGAGAGGACAGGGCAGGACTGAAGCTTTCTTT

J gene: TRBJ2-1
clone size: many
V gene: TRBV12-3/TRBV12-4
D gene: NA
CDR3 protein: CASSFRGTNEQFF
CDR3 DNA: TGTGCCAGCAGTTTCCGCGGGACCAATGAGCAGTTCTTC

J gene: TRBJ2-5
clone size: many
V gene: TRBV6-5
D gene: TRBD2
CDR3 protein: CASSYTPGTSREETQYF
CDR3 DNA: TGTGCCAGCAGTTACACTCCCGGGACTAGCAGAGAAGAGACCCAGTACTTC